These 19 T cell receptor beta chains were all obtained from the same sample, sequenced in a study of cytotoxic CD8 clonotypes in ibrutinib-treated CLL. Clones were sequenced by immunoSEQ multiplex PCR, and TCRdb holds only the in-frame ones, with some missing. The repertoire includes 14,000 or so clones, 52% of them detected once, and approximately 36% sits in the top ten. The sequencing used PBMCs, collected at a 24-month disease-progression time point, from a patient treated with ibrutinib. Receptors originate from a human donor with chronic lymphocytic leukemia.

The chain couples TRBV9 to TRBJ2-5, with a possible D match to TRBD1 (6 bases). This CDR3 is built from 15 residues. Deletions cut 2 bases from V and 3 bases from J, with 14 bases between. Germline CDR1 and CDR2: SGDLS and YYNGEE. CDR3 loop: CASSVTIRDKETQYF. In nucleotides, the CDR3 is TGTGCCAGCAGCGTTACGATCCGGGACAAAGAGACCCAGTACTTC.

This chain connects TRBV2 to TRBJ2-3; TRBD2 aligns across 9 bases. Losses at the gene ends were 8 bases for V and 2 bases for J; bases not matched to a gene: 11. This CDR3 region has 16 residues. Germline V gene lookup returns CDR1 SNHLY and CDR2 FYNNEI. The CDR3 nucleotides are TGTGCCAGCGTGATGGGGCTAGCGGGGACCACAGATACGCAGTATTTT. Residues: CASVMGLAGTTDTQYF.

This clone was seen once. V usage is TRBV9 and J usage is TRBJ1-1; TRBD1 matches at 7 bases. J gave up 0 bases and V 5 bases, and 16 bases lay outside the gene matches. Germline lookup yields CDR1 SGDLS and CDR2 YYNGEE. This CDR3 region has 18 residues. CDR3 DNA: TGTGCCAGCAGTAGATACGGGACAGCGGGAGGCATGAACACTGAAGCTTTCTTT. This encodes CASSRYGTAGGMNTEAFF.

The J gene is TRBJ1-6, the V gene TRBV18, with D hard to call. The ends were cut back, 0 bases at V and 8 bases at J, with 8 bases in the middle. CDR3 size: 14 residues. Germline V gene sequence: CDR1 KGHSH, CDR2 LQKENI. In nucleotides, the CDR3 is TGTGCCAGCTCACCACCCTCTATGGATTCACCCCTCCACTTT. This gives the protein CASSPPSMDSPLHF.

The chain recombines TRBV7-9 with TRBJ2-5, with a weak D call TRBD2 (5 bases). Trimming took 5 bases from V and 3 from J, leaving 10 bases between them. Germline CDR1 SEHNR, CDR2 FQNEAQ (reference sequence). This CDR3 comprises 13 residues. CDR3 in amino acids: CASSQEGEETQYF. The CDR3 nucleotides are TGTGCCAGCAGCCAAGAGGGAGAAGAGACCCAGTACTTC.

The chain uses TRBV6-1 and TRBJ1-5, with TRBD1 matching over 7 bases. Germline V lookup: CDR1 MNHNS, CDR2 SASEGT. This CDR3 is 13 amino acids long. V lost 4 bases, J lost 5 bases, and 2 bases stayed unmatched. The CDR3 protein is CASSVQGDQPQHF. The CDR3 coding sequence is TGTGCCAGCAGTGTGCAGGGGGATCAGCCCCAGCATTTT.

By sample fraction, this clone is medium-sized. The chain recombines TRBV19 with TRBJ1-4; 8 bases map to TRBD1. The ends lost 6 bases at V and 8 bases at J; junction bases unmatched: 8. CDR3 size: 14 residues. The germline gives CDR1 LNHDA, CDR2 SQIVND (reference sequence). The CDR3 DNA reads TGTGCCAGTAGAGAGACAGGGGTCGGGGAAAAACTGTTTTTT. This gives the protein CASRETGVGEKLFF.

V usage is TRBV5-6 and J usage is TRBJ2-3; 7 nucleotides match TRBD1. Germline assignment: CDR1 SGHDT and CDR2 YYEEEE. Trimming at V came to 4 bases and at J to 0 bases, leaving 2 bases not matched to a gene. This CDR3 is built from 14 residues. The CDR3 nucleotides are TGTGCCAGCAGCCCAGGGGGTAGCACAGATACGCAGTATTTT. Protein sequence: CASSPGGSTDTQYF.

The chain recombines TRBV19 with TRBJ2-3; D unclear. V was pared by 3 bases and J by 2 bases, with 9 bases between. The germline CDR1 and CDR2 sequences are LNHDA and SQIVND (reference sequence). The CDR3 runs 14 residues. DNA of the CDR3: TGTGCCAGTAGTATTAGGCTTTTCACAGATACGCAGTATTTT. Protein sequence: CASSIRLFTDTQYF.

This chain connects TRBV5-1 to TRBJ1-2, with TRBD1 matching over 11 bases. Trimming took 4 bases from V and 1 from J; bases not matched to a gene: 9. Germline-derived CDR1 and CDR2 are SGHRS and YFSETQ. The length of the CDR3 is 17 residues. The CDR3 sequence is CASSPGQGALSNYGYTF. For the CDR3, the DNA is TGCGCCAGCAGCCCCGGACAGGGGGCGCTTAGTAACTATGGCTACACCTTC. The full variable domain, completed using reference TRBV5-1 and TRBJ1-2, is KAGVTQTPRYLIKTRGQQVTLSCSPISGHRSVSWYQQTPGQGLQFLFEYFSETQRNKGNFPGRFSGRQFSNSRSEMNVSTLELGDSALYLCASSPGQGALSNYGYTFGSGTRLTVV.

Note on this clone: The missing conserved phenylalanine or tryptophan at the end of this CDR3 makes a read error likely. Because the CDR3's place on the DNA is in doubt, the DNA is left out and the CDR3 is given as listed by TCRdb. The V and J genes are TRBV10-2 and TRBJ1-2; TRBD1 was called by the table and not checked on the DNA. The CDR3 numbers 15 amino acids, ends counted. In germline, CDR1 is WSHSY, CDR2 SAAADI. CDR3 loop: CASSWGLTSRKTYGY.

CDR3 sequence reads: CASSLDPANYGYTF. In nucleotides, the CDR3 is TGTGCCAGCTCACTAGACCCAGCTAACTATGGCTACACCTTC. The V call is TRBV18, the J call TRBJ1-2, with D uncertain. Germline-derived CDR1 and CDR2 are KGHSH and LQKENI. The CDR3 totals 14 residues. V shed 4 bases and J shed 0 bases, with 9 bases lying between them.

This chain links TRBV7-9 with TRBJ2-7, with D tentatively TRBD2 (7 bases). V lost 0 bases, J lost 2 bases, and 14 bases lay in between. Germline V lookup: CDR1 SEHNR, CDR2 FQNEAQ (reference sequence). The CDR3 length is 16 residues. The CDR3 sequence is CASSLARGGGTYEQYF. DNA of the CDR3: TGTGCCAGCAGCTTAGCGCGAGGCGGGGGCACCTACGAGCAGTACTTC.

The CDR3, as DNA: TGTGCCAGCAGCTTATACAGGGCTGGGGCCAACGTCCTGACTTTC. The encoded protein is CASSLYRAGANVLTF. J is TRBJ2-6 and V is TRBV7-9; the D gene is possibly TRBD1 (6 bases). CDR1 and CDR2 (germline): SEHNR, FQNEAQ (reference sequence). The CDR3 totals 15 residues. V lost 2 bases to trimming and J lost 2 bases, with 7 bases between them.

This clone was recorded a few times. This chain joins TRBV18 and TRBJ1-1, with D unclear. V lost 2 bases to trimming and J lost 1 base, with 14 bases between them. This CDR3 contains 16 residues. Germline CDR1 and CDR2: KGHSH and LQKENI. The CDR3 protein is CASSPRAREANTEAFF. CDR3 in DNA: TGTGCCAGCTCACCAAGGGCTCGTGAGGCGAACACTGAAGCTTTCTTT.

This clone counts as medium-sized. V gene TRBV27 combines with J gene TRBJ1-5, with a weak D call TRBD1 (6 bases). V was pared by 6 bases and J by 3 bases, with 12 bases between. There are 14 residues in the CDR3. Per the germline V gene, CDR1 is MNHEY and CDR2 is SMNVEV (reference sequence). This CDR3 reads CASRPQGLNQPQHF. DNA for the CDR3: TGTGCCAGCAGGCCTCAGGGGCTCAATCAGCCCCAGCATTTT.

This clone was counted only a few times. V usage is TRBV11-2 and J usage is TRBJ2-3, with D unclear. The CDR3 has 12 residues. Per the germline V gene, CDR1 is SGHAT and CDR2 is FQNNGV. V was shortened by 4 bases and J by 5 bases, with 7 bases between the two germline ends. This CDR3 reads CASSWTRDTQYF. DNA for the CDR3: TGTGCCAGCAGCTGGACCCGAGATACGCAGTATTTT.

The genes are TRBV7-9 and TRBJ2-2, with D unresolved. Trimming cost V 1 base and J 3 bases, with 9 bases left between them. The CDR3 has 15 amino acids. Germline V gene sequence: CDR1 SEHNR, CDR2 FQNEAQ (reference sequence). In DNA form, the CDR3 reads TGTGCCAGCAGCTTAGAACGGGTTTACACCGGGGAGCTGTTTTTT. Translating it yields CASSLERVYTGELFF.

The table lists this clone with a few counts. V gene TRBV7-9 combines with J gene TRBJ2-7, with D unclear. The germline V gene encodes CDR1 SEHNR and CDR2 FQNEAQ (reference sequence). Between the trimmed V and J ends, which lost 5 bases and 4 bases, there was a span of 6 bases. The CDR3 spans 11 residues. CDR3: CASSQRYEQYF. In DNA, the CDR3 is TGTGCCAGCAGCCAACGATACGAGCAGTACTTC.